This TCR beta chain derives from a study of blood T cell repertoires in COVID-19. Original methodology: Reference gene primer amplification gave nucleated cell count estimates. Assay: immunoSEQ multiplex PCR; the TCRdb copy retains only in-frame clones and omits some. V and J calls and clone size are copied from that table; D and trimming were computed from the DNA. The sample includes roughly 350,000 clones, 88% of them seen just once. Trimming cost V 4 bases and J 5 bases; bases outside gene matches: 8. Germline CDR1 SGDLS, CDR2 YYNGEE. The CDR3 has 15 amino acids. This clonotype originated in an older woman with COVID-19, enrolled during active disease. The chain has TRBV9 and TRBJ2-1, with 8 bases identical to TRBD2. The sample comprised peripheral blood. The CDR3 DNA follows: TGTGCCAGCAGCCTTTCGCGGGGGGCCGACAATGAGCAGTTCTTC. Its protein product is CASSLSRGADNEQFF.